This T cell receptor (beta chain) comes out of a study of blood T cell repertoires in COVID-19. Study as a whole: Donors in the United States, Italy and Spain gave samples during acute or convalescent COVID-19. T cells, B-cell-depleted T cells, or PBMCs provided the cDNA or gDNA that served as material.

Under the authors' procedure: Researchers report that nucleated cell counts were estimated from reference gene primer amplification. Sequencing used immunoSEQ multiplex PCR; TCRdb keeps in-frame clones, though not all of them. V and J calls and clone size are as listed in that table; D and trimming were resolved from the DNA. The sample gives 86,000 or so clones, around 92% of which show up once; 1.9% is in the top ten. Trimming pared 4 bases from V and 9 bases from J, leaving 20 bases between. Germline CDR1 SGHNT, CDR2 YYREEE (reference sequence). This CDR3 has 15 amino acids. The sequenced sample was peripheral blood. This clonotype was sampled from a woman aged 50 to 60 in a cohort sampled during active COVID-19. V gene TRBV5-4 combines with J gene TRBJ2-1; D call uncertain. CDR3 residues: CASSLEGSWPGEQFF. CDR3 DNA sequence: TGTGCCAGCAGCCTGGAAGGTTCGTGGCCGGGTGAGCAGTTCTTC.